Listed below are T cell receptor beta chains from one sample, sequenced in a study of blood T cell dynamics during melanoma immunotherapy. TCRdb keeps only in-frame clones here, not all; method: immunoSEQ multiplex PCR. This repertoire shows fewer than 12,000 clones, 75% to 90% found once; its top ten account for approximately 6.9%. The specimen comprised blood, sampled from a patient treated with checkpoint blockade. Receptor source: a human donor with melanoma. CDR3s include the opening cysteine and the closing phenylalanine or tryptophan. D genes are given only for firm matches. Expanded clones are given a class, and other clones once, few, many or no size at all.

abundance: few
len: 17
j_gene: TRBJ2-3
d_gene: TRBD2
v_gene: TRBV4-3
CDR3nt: TGCGCCAGCAGCCAAGAACTAGCGGGGGGCGACACAGATACGCAGTATTTT
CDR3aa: CASSQELAGGDTDTQYF

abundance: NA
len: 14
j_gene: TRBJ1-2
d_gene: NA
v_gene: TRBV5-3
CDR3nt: TGTGCCAGAAGCCCCAACAGGGCCAACTATGGCTACACCTTC
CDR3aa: CARSPNRANYGYTF

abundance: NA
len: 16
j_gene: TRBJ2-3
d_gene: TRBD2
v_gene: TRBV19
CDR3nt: TGTGCCAGTAGTATGGTCCTAGCGGGGGGTCTTGATACGCAGTATTTT
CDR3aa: CASSMVLAGGLDTQYF

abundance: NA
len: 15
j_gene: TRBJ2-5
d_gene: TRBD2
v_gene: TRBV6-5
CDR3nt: TGTGCCAGCAGTTCCACCGGGACTAGGCGGGAGACCCAGTACTTC
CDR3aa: CASSSTGTRRETQYF

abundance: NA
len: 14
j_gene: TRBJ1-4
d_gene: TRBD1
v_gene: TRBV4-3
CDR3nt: TGCGCCAGCAGCCTGACAGGGAGAAATGAAAAACTGTTTTTT
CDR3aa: CASSLTGRNEKLFF

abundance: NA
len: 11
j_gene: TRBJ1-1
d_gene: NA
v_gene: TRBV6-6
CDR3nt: TGTGCCAGCAGTTCCGACACTGAAGCTTTCTTT
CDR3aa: CASSSDTEAFF

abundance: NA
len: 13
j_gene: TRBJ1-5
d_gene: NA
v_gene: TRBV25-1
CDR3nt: TGTGCCAGCAGTGCGTCAGGGTCCCAGCCCCAGCATTTT
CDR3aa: CASSASGSQPQHF

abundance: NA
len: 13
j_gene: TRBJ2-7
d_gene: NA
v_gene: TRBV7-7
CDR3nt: TGTGCTAGCAGTTCCGGGCCTTCAGGCGAGCAGTACTTC
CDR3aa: CASSSGPSGEQYF

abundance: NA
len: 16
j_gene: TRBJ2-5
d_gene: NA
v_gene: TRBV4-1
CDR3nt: TGCGCCAGCAGCCAAGATCCGGGGCAGGGCTGGGAGACCCAGTACTTC
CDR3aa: CASSQDPGQGWETQYF

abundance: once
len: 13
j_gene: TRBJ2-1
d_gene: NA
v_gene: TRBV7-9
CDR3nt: TGTGCCAGCACCCCACGGGGCCTCAATGAGCAGTTCTTC
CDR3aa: CASTPRGLNEQFF

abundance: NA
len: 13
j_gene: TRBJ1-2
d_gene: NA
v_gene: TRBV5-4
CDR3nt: TGTGCCAGCAGCTCGGACGGGGCCTATGGCTACACCTTC
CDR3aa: CASSSDGAYGYTF